This TCR beta chain was found in a study of CXCR4 blockade with PD-1 therapy in pancreatic cancer. Worth noting for this clone: Its matching antigen is unknown.

The CDR3 runs to 13 residues. V was pared by 10 bases and J by 0 bases, with 9 bases between. Germline loops: CDR1 MDHEN, CDR2 SYDVKM. General study results and limits: Convergent selection by common tumor antigens was suggested by nucleotide rearrangement counts.

Sequenced by immunoSEQ multiplex PCR; TCRdb stores in-frame clones only, minus some. In the table there are about 2,500 clones, 40% of which are singletons. Input material: tumor tissue. The chain recombines TRBV28 with TRBJ2-2; D gene uncertain. The TCR was taken from a human donor with pancreatic ductal adenocarcinoma. The CDR3 spells CAIHIPNTGELFF. The DNA for the CDR3 is TGTGCCATCCACATCCCGAACACCGGGGAGCTGTTTTTT.